Following are 14 T cell receptor beta chains from one sample sequenced in a study of T cells of healthy individuals. TCRdb passed the 5' RACE reads through MiXCR, listing each CDR3 protein once. The sample includes about 96,000 distinct CDR3 sequences, approximately 15% seen only once; the top ten take roughly 6.2%. These receptors were taken from a human donor in good health.

This clonotype was counted at least ten times. The chain employs TRBV4-3 and TRBJ1-5; no definite D call. Trimming removed 2 bases from V and 6 bases from J, with 11 bases in between. The CDR3 loop spans 14 amino acids. From germline, CDR1 is LGHNA and CDR2 YSLEER. This chain's CDR3 is CASSQHDGTQPQHF. The CDR3, as DNA: TGCGCCAGCAGCCAACACGATGGAACTCAGCCCCAGCATTTT.

The V gene is TRBV20-1, the J gene TRBJ2-7, with D perhaps TRBD1 or TRBD2 (5 bases each). V lost 0 bases and J 6 bases, leaving 12 bases between the germline ends. The CDR3 sequence is 13 residues long. Germline CDR1 DFQATT, CDR2 SNEGSKA (reference sequence). As DNA, the CDR3 is TGCAGTGCTAGAGACAGGGAGAGGGTCGAGCAGTACTTC. Translating gives CSARDRERVEQYF.

This clonotype has more than one count but fewer than ten. The genes are TRBV5-1 and TRBJ1-1; TRBD1 matches at 8 bases. The V gene's germline CDR1 is SGHRS and CDR2 YFSETQ. Trimming took 3 bases from V and 0 from J; bases not matched to a gene: 7. This CDR3 has 16 amino acids. Here the CDR3 DNA reads TGCGCCAGCAGCTCTTTGGGGACAGGCATGAACACTGAAGCTTTCTTT. Translated, it gives CASSSLGTGMNTEAFF.

This clonotype has a count of ten or more. This chain uses TRBV3-1 with TRBJ2-3; TRBD2 agrees at 8 bases. Losses at the gene ends were 0 bases for V and 2 bases for J; bases not matched to a gene: 7. From germline, CDR1 is LGHDT and CDR2 YNNKEL (reference sequence). CDR3 size: 17 residues. In DNA form, the CDR3 reads TGTGCCAGCAGCCAAGATCTGCGGGGGGATGTCACAGATACGCAGTATTTT. Translating it yields CASSQDLRGDVTDTQYF.

The chain couples TRBV19 to TRBJ2-4; TRBD2 matches 8 bases. CDR1 and CDR2 (germline): LNHDA, SQIVND (reference sequence). The CDR3 has 17 residues. V was pared by 0 bases and J by 1 base, with 5 bases of the junction left unmatched. The DNA of the CDR3 is TGTGCCAGTAGTATAGACCCCACGGGGGGGGCCAAAAACATTCAGTACTTC. Protein product: CASSIDPTGGAKNIQYF.

The V call is TRBV18, the J call TRBJ1-3, with D perhaps TRBD1 (6 bases). This CDR3 has 19 residues. Per germline, CDR1 KGHSH and CDR2 LQKENI. V was cut by 6 bases and J by 0 bases, with 24 bases left in between. As DNA, the CDR3 is TGTGCCAGCTCGCCTTTGAGAGGGGGGCCCTCCAACTCTGGAAACACCATATATTTT. It yields the protein CASSPLRGGPSNSGNTIYF.

This clonotype has a handful of counts. The rearrangement uses TRBV29-1 and TRBJ2-7; 11 bases are shared with TRBD1. The length of the CDR3 is 14 residues. CDR1 is SQVTM, CDR2 ANQGSEA, per germline. V trimming: 7 bases; J trimming: 0 bases; junction bases outside the gene matches: 5. Here the CDR3 reads CSGRGTGGSYEQYF. CDR3 nucleotide sequence: TGCAGCGGGAGGGGGACAGGGGGCTCCTACGAGCAGTACTTC.

V gene TRBV6-5 combines with J gene TRBJ1-6; D is perhaps TRBD1 (6 bases). Trimming left V 4 bases short and J 9 bases short, with 16 bases between. The germline CDR1 and CDR2 sequences are MNHEY and SVGAGI. The CDR3 sequence is 15 residues long. DNA of the CDR3: TGTGCCAGCAGTTTCCTACAGGGTGAGAGTTCACCCCTCCACTTT. Translated: CASSFLQGESSPLHF.

The rearrangement joins TRBV12-3 or TRBV12-4 to TRBJ1-5; D perhaps matches TRBD1 (6 bases). Trimming took 6 bases from V and 5 from J, leaving 14 bases between them. The CDR3 spans 14 residues. The CDR3: CASSRTGFYQPQHF. DNA for the CDR3: TGTGCCAGCAGCAGAACAGGGTTTTATCAGCCCCAGCATTTT.

V is TRBV4-1 and J is TRBJ2-7; D gene ambiguous. The CDR3 length is 15 residues. CDR1 and CDR2 from the germline V gene are MGHRA and YSYEKL. Trimming took 6 bases from V and 0 from J, leaving 15 bases between them. The CDR3 coding sequence is TGCGCCAGCAGAACGACAACTAAGAGCTCCTACGAGCAGTACTTC. Translation gives CASRTTTKSSYEQYF.

This clonotype was found many times. The V and J genes are TRBV5-6 and TRBJ1-1; D remains ambiguous. Trimming left V 1 base short and J 4 bases short, with 8 bases between. CDR3 length: 13 amino acids. The V gene's germline CDR1 is SGHDT and CDR2 YYEEEE. The CDR3 DNA reads as TGTGCCAGCAGCTTGTACGGTTCCACTGAAGCTTTCTTT. It specifies CASSLYGSTEAFF.

The rearrangement links TRBV2 to TRBJ2-5; D remains ambiguous. CDR1 and CDR2 (germline): SNHLY, FYNNEI. This CDR3 spans 12 amino acids. V was cut by 6 bases and J by 3 bases, with 8 bases left in between. As DNA, the CDR3 is TGTGCCAGCAGGCCTAGAGAAGAGACCCAGTACTTC. Translating it yields CASRPREETQYF.

This clonotype was seen once. The CDR3 loop reads CASSLRLATTGDTQYF. The CDR3 nucleotides are TGTGCCAGCAGCCTTCGACTAGCGACCACGGGGGATACGCAGTATTTT. The rearrangement links TRBV13 to TRBJ2-3, with 8 bases that match TRBD2. CDR3 length equals 16 residues. Germline lookup yields CDR1 PRHDT and CDR2 FYEKMQ (reference sequence). V lost 5 bases to trimming and J lost 6 bases; unmatched junction nucleotides: 13.

The chain joins TRBV28 to TRBJ2-2; 13 nucleotides line up with TRBD2. Trimming at V came to 6 bases and at J to 4 bases, leaving 2 bases not matched to a gene. Germline values: CDR1 MDHEN, CDR2 SYDVKM. This CDR3 has 15 residues. CDR3 sequence (DNA): TGTGCCAGCAGGTGGACTAGCGGGGGCACCGGGGAGCTGTTTTTT. Translated: CASRWTSGGTGELFF.